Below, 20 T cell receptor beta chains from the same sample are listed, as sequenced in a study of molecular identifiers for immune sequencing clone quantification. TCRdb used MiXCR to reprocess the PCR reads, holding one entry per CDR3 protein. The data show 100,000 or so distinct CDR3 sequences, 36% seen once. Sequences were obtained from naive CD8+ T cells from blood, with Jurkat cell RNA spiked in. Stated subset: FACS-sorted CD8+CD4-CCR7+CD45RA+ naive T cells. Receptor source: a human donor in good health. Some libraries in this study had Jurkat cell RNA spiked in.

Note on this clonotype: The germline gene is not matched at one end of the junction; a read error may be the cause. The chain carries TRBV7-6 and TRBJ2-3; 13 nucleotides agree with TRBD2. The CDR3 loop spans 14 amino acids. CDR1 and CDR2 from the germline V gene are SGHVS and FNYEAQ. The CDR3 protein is CASGLAGVADTQFF. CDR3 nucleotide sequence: TGTGCCAGCGGACTAGCGGGAGTGGCAGATACGCAGTTTTTT.

The CDR3 DNA sequence: TGTGCCACCGAAACCGTAGCGGGGGATACTCAAGAGACCCAGTACTTC. Amino acid sequence: CATETVAGDTQETQYF. The chain recombines TRBV2 with TRBJ2-5, with 9 positions matching TRBD2. J was trimmed by 2 bases and V by 10 bases; bases with no gene match: 14. Looked up from germline, CDR1 is SNHLY and CDR2 is FYNNEI. The CDR3 loop spans 16 amino acids.

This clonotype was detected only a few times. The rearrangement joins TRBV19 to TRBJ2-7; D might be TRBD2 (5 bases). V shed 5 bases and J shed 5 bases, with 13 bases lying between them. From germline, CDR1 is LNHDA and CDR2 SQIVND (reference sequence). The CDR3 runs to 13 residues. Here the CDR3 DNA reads TGTGCCAGTAGTCCCGGGGATCCCCACGAGCAGTACTTC. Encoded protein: CASSPGDPHEQYF. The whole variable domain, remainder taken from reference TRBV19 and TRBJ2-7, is DGGITQSPKYLFRKEGQNVTLSCEQNLNHDAMYWYRQDPGQGLRLIYYSQIVNDFQKGDIAEGYSVSREKKESFPLTVTSAQKNPTAFYLCASSPGDPHEQYFGPGTRLTVT.

The chain's CDR3 is CASSSPTSGLANEQFF. As DNA, the CDR3 is TGTGCCAGCAGCTCTCCCACTAGCGGGTTAGCTAATGAGCAGTTCTTC. This rearrangement joins TRBV7-6 to TRBJ2-1; 9 nucleotides line up with TRBD2. The CDR3 has 16 residues. Germline CDR1 is SGHVS and CDR2 is FNYEAQ. V shed 4 bases and J 7 bases; nucleotides not matched to a gene: 11.

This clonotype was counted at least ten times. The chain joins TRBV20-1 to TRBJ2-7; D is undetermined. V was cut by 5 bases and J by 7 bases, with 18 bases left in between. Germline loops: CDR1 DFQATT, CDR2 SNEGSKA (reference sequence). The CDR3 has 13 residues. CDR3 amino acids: CSALSSLAWEQYF. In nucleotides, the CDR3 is TGCAGTGCTCTGTCGAGTCTCGCATGGGAGCAGTACTTC.

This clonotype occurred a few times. In nucleotides, the CDR3 is TGTGCCAGCAGCCCAGGACAGGGGGCCTACAATGAGCAGTTCTTC. It encodes CASSPGQGAYNEQFF. This rearrangement joins TRBV5-4 to TRBJ2-1; TRBD1 matches at 10 bases. The V gene end was trimmed by 4 bases and the J gene end by 2 bases; junction bases not matched to a gene: 3. The CDR3 has 15 residues. Germline V gives CDR1 SGHNT, CDR2 YYREEE (reference sequence).

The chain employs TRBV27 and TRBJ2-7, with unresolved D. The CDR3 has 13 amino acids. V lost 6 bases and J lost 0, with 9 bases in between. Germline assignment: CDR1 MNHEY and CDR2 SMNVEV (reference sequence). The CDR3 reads CASRPRASYEQYF. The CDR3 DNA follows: TGTGCCAGCAGACCCCGGGCCTCCTACGAGCAGTACTTC.

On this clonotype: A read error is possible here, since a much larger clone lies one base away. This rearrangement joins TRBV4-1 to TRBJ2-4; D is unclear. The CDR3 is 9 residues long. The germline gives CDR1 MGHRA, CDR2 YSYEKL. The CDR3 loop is CDSKNTQYF. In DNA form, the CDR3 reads TGCGACAGCAAAAACACTCAGTACTTC.

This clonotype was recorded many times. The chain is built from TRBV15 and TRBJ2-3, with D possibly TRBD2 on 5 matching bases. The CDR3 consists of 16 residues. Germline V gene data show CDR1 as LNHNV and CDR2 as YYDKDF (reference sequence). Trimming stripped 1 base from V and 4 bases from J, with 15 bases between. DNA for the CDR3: TGTGCCACCAGCAGAGTCCGAGGGCTCAAACCAGATACGCAGTATTTT. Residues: CATSRVRGLKPDTQYF. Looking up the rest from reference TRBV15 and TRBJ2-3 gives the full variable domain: DAMVIQNPRYQVTQFGKPVTLSCSQTLNHNVMYWYQQKSSQAPKLLFHYYDKDFNNEADTPDNFQSRRPNTSFCFLDIRSPGLGDTAMYLCATSRVRGLKPDTQYFGPGTRLTVL.

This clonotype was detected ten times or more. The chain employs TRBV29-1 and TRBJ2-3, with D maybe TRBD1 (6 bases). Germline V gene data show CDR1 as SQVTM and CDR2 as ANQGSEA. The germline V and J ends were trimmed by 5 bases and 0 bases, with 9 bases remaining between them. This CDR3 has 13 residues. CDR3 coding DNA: TGCAGCGTTCCGGGACACAGCACAGATACGCAGTATTTT. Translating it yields CSVPGHSTDTQYF.

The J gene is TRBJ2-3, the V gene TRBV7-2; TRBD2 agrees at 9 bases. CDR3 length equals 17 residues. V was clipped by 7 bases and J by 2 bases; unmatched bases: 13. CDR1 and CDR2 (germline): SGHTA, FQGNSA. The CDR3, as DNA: TGTGCCAGCAAGGGTTCGAGCGGGAGGAGCCCCACAGATACGCAGTATTTT. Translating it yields CASKGSSGRSPTDTQYF. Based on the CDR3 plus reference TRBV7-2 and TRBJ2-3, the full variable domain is GAGVSQSPSNKVTEKGKDVELRCDPISGHTALYWYRQSLGQGLEFLIYFQGNSAPDKSGLPSDRFSAERTGGSVSTLTIQRTQQEDSAVYLCASKGSSGRSPTDTQYFGPGTRLTVL.

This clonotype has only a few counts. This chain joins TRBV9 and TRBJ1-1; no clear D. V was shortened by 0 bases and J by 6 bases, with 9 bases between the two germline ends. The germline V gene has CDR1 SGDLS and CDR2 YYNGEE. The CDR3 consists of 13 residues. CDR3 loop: CASSVVSGPEAFF. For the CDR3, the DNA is TGTGCCAGCAGCGTAGTATCCGGCCCTGAAGCTTTCTTT.

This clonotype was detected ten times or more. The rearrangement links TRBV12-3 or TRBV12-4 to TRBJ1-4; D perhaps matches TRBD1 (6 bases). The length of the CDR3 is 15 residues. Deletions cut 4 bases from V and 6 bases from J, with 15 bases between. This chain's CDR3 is CASSSSGEGDEKLFF. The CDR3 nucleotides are TGTGCCAGCAGTTCATCAGGGGAGGGTGATGAAAAACTGTTTTTT.

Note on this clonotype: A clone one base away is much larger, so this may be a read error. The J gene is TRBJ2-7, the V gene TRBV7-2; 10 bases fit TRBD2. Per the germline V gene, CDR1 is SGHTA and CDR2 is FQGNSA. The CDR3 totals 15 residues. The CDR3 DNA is TGTGCCAGCAGCTATAGCGGGGGGAGCTCCTACGTGCAGTACTTC. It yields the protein CASSYSGGSSYVQYF.

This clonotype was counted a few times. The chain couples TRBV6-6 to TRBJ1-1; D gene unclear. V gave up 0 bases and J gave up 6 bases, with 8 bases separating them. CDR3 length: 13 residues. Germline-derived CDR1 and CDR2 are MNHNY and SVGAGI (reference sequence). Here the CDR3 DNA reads TGTGCCAGCAGTTACTCGATGGCGGCTGAAGCTTTCTTT. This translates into CASSYSMAAEAFF.

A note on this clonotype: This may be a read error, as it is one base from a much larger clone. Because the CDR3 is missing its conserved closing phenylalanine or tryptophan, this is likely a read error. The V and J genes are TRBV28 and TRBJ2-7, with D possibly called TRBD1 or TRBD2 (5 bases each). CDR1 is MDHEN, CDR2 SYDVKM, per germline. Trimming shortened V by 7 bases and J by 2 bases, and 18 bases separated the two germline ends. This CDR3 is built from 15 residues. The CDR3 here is CASTLSRDRPYEQYI. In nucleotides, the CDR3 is TGTGCCAGCACCCTATCAAGGGACCGACCCTACGAGCAGTACATC.

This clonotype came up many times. This CDR3 reads CASSLALGRVLETQYF. The CDR3 nucleotides are TGTGCCAGCAGTCTGGCACTAGGAAGGGTGTTGGAGACCCAGTACTTC. The gene calls are TRBV5-4 and TRBJ2-5; tentatively, D is TRBD2 (5 bases). V dropped 5 bases and J dropped 5 bases, with 22 bases sitting between them. CDR1 and CDR2 (germline): SGHNT, YYREEE (reference sequence). This CDR3 contains 16 residues.

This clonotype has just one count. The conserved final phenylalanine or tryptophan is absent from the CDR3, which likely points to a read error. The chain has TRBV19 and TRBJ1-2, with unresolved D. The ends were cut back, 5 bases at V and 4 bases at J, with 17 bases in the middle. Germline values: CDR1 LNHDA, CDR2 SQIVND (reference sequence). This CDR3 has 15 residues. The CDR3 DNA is TGTGCCAGTAGTCCCGGGGTTTCGCTACTCTATGGCTACACCATC. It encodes CASSPGVSLLYGYTI.

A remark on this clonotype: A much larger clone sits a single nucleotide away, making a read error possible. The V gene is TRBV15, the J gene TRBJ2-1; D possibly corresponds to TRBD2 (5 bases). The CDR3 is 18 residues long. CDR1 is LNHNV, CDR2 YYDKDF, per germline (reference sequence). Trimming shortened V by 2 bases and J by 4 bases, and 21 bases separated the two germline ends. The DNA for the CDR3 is TGTGCCACCAGCAGACTCGCGGCGGGCGGCCCTAGGTACAATGAGCAGTTCTTC. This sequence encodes CATSRLAAGGPRYNEQFF.

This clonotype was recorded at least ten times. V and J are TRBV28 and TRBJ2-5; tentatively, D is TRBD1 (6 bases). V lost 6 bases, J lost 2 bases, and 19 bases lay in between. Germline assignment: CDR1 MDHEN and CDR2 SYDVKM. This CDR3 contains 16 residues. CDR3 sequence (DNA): TGTGCCAGCAGCCCCTTGTTGTGGGGGCGTCAAGAGACCCAGTACTTC. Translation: CASSPLLWGRQETQYF.